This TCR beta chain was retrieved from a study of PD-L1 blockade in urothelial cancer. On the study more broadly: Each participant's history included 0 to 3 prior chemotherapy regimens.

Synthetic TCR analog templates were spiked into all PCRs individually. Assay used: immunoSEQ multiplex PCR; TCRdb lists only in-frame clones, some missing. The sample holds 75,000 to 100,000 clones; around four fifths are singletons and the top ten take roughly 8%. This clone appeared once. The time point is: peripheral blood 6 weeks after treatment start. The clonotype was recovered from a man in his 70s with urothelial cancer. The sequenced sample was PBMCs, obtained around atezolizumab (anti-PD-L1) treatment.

CDR3 amino acids: CASSPRDYTDTQYF. CDR3 coding DNA: TGTGCCAGCAGCCCCCGGGACTATACAGATACGCAGTATTTT. The chain couples TRBV9 to TRBJ2-3; 7 bases are a match to TRBD2. With 4 bases clipped from V and 3 bases from J, the junction kept 5 bases outside the gene matches. The CDR3 extends over 14 amino acids. Per the germline V gene, CDR1 is SGDLS and CDR2 is YYNGEE.